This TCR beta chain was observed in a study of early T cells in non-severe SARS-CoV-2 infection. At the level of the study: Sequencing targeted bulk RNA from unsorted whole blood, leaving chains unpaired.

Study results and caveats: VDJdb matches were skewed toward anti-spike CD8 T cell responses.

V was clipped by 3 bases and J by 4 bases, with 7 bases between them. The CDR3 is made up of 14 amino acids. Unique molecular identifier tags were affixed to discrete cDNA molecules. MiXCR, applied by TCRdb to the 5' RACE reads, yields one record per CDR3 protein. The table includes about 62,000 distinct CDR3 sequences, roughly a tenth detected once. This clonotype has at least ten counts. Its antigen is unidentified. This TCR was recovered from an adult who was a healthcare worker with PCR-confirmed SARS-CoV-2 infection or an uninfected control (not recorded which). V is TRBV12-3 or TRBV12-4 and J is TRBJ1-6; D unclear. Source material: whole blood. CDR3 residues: CASSFGVYNSPLHF. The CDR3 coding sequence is TGTGCCAGCAGTTTCGGGGTTTATAATTCACCCCTCCACTTT.